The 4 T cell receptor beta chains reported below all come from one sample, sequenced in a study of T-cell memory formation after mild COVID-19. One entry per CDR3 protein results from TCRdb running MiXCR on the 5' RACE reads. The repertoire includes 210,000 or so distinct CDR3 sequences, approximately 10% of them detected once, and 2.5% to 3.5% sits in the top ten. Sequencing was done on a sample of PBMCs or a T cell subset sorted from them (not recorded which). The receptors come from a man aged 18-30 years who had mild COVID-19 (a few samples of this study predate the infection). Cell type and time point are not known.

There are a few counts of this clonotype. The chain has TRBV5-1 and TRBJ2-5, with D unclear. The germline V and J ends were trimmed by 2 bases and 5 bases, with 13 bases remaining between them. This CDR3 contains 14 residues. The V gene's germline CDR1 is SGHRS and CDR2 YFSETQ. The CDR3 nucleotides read TGCGCCAGCAGCTTATCCGGGCCTCCGGAGACCCAGTACTTC. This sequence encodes CASSLSGPPETQYF. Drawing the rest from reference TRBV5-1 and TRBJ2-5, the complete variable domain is KAGVTQTPRYLIKTRGQQVTLSCSPISGHRSVSWYQQTPGQGLQFLFEYFSETQRNKGNFPGRFSGRQFSNSRSEMNVSTLELGDSALYLCASSLSGPPETQYFGPGTRLLVL.

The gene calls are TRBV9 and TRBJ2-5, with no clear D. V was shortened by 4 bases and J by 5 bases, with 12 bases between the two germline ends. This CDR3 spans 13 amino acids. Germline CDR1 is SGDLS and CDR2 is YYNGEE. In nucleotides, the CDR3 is TGTGCCAGCAGCAAACAACCAACGGAGACCCAGTACTTC. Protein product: CASSKQPTETQYF.

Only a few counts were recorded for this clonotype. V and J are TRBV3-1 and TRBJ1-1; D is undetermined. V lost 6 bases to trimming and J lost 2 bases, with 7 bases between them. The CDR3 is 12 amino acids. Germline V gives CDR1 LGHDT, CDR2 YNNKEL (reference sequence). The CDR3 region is CASRGFNTEAFF. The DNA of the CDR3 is TGTGCCAGCAGAGGGTTCAACACTGAAGCTTTCTTT.

The CDR3 sequence is CASRTMTNEKLFF. The DNA for the CDR3 is TGTGCCAGCAGGACCATGACTAATGAAAAACTGTTTTTT. V usage is TRBV6-6 and J usage is TRBJ1-4; D not resolved. The V gene's germline CDR1 is MNHNY and CDR2 SVGAGI (reference sequence). The CDR3 is made up of 13 amino acids. V lost 6 bases to trimming and J lost 2 bases, with 7 bases between them.